Shown below are 23 T cell receptor beta chains from a single sample sequenced in a study of T cell responses to AZD1222 COVID-19 vaccine. Only in-frame clones appear in the TCRdb table, and some are missing; sequencing was by immunoSEQ multiplex PCR. The data contain about 120,000 clones, roughly nine tenths of them singletons. The specimen was peripheral blood, collected 28 days after the second AZD1222 dose. Receptors originate from an adult who received the AZD1222 COVID-19 vaccine.

Note on this clone: In the same sample, other DNA sequences code for this CDR3. The V call is TRBV30, the J call TRBJ1-6; unclear D gene. This CDR3 contains 12 residues. Trimming took off 0 bases at V and 9 bases at J, with 6 bases between the two ends. Germline V lookup: CDR1 GTSNPN, CDR2 SVGIG (reference sequence). The CDR3: CAWSVLGSPLHF. The CDR3 coding sequence is TGTGCCTGGAGTGTACTGGGTTCACCCCTCCACTTT.

The rearrangement uses TRBV28 and TRBJ2-4, with D perhaps TRBD1 or TRBD2 (5 bases each). The CDR3 is 15 residues long. Between the trimmed V and J ends, which lost 5 bases and 2 bases, there was a span of 13 bases. Germline CDR1 and CDR2: MDHEN and SYDVKM. As DNA, the CDR3 is TGTGCCAGCAGTCCCCCTCGGGGACCCAAAAACATTCAGTACTTC. Amino acid sequence: CASSPPRGPKNIQYF.

The genes are TRBV6-5 and TRBJ2-7; no clear D gene. The CDR3 is made up of 14 amino acids. CDR1 is MNHEY, CDR2 SVGAGI, per germline. Trimming left V 7 bases short and J 0 bases short, with 13 bases between. The CDR3 DNA follows: TGTGCCAGCACCGACCAGAGTCCCTCCTACGAGCAGTACTTC. It specifies CASTDQSPSYEQYF.

The chain is built from TRBV28 and TRBJ2-7; no clear D gene. The CDR3 spans 15 residues. V was clipped by 4 bases and J by 2 bases, with 15 bases between them. The germline CDR1 and CDR2 sequences are MDHEN and SYDVKM. The CDR3 nucleotides read TGTGCCAGCAGTTCCCCTCGGGTGTTGGCCTACGAGCAGTACTTC. The encoded protein is CASSSPRVLAYEQYF. The variable domain in full, with the rest retrieved from reference TRBV28 and TRBJ2-7, is DVKVTQSSRYLVKRTGEKVFLECVQDMDHENMFWYRQDPGLGLRLIYFSYDVKMKEKGDIPEGYSVSREKKERFSLILESASTNQTSMYLCASSSPRVLAYEQYFGPGTRLTVT.

This rearrangement joins TRBV9 to TRBJ1-2; D ambiguous. The CDR3 length is 13 residues. V was shortened by 5 bases and J by 7 bases, with 15 bases between the two germline ends. The V gene's germline CDR1 is SGDLS and CDR2 YYNGEE. CDR3 nucleotides: TGTGCCAGCAGTGGAGCAGCGGGTCTTGGCTACACCTTC. It specifies CASSGAAGLGYTF.

This chain joins TRBV3-1 (or the pseudogene TRBV3-2) and TRBJ1-2, with 7 bases aligning to TRBD1. The CDR3 is 15 amino acids. Germline V gene sequence: CDR1 LGHDT, CDR2 YNNKEL (reference sequence). V was pared by 4 bases and J by 2 bases, with 7 bases of the junction left unmatched. CDR3 residues: CASSPGNRGNYGYTF. DNA of the CDR3: TGTGCCAGCAGCCCCGGGAACAGGGGCAACTATGGCTACACCTTC.

This chain connects TRBV9 to TRBJ1-6; 7 bases are a match to TRBD1. This CDR3 has 16 amino acids. Germline V gene sequence: CDR1 SGDLS, CDR2 YYNGEE. J lost 4 bases, V lost 3 bases, and 7 bases had no gene match. The CDR3 loop is CASSGPRTGYNSPLHF. CDR3 coding DNA: TGTGCCAGCAGCGGACCGCGGACAGGTTATAATTCACCCCTCCACTTT.

This chain uses TRBV7-9 with TRBJ1-2; D remains unclear. The V and J ends lost 2 bases and 5 bases respectively, with 6 bases between them. Germline CDR1 is SEHNR and CDR2 is FQNEAQ (reference sequence). The CDR3 is 12 amino acids. CDR3: CASSLLYYGYTF. CDR3 DNA sequence: TGTGCCAGCAGCTTACTGTATTATGGCTACACCTTC. The whole variable domain, remainder taken from reference TRBV7-9 and TRBJ1-2, is DTGVSQNPRHKITKRGQNVTFRCDPISEHNRLYWYRQTLGQGPEFLTYFQNEAQLEKSRLLSDRFSAERPKGSFSTLEIQRTEQGDSAMYLCASSLLYYGYTFGSGTRLTVV.

The chain links TRBV29-1 to TRBJ2-2; no clear D gene. Trimming stripped 4 bases from V and 0 bases from J, with 9 bases between. CDR3 size: 14 residues. Germline V CDR1 and CDR2: SQVTM, ANQGSEA. CDR3 nucleotide sequence: TGCAGCGTTGGGCACAGCTCGAACACCGGGGAGCTGTTTTTT. Translated, it gives CSVGHSSNTGELFF.

This sequence joins TRBV6-2 or TRBV6-3 and TRBJ2-6; D call uncertain. Germline loops: CDR1 MNHEY, CDR2 SVGEGT. The CDR3 sequence is 15 residues long. Trimming shortened V by 6 bases and J by 0 bases, and 9 bases separated the two germline ends. The CDR3 nucleotides are TGTGCCAGCAGCCCCACCGACTCTGGGGCCAACGTCCTGACTTTC. This translates into CASSPTDSGANVLTF.

The chain is built from TRBV3-1 (or the pseudogene TRBV3-2) and TRBJ2-2; 9 positions agree with TRBD2. The germline gives CDR1 LGHDT, CDR2 YNNKEL (reference sequence). This CDR3 is 17 amino acids long. The V gene end was trimmed by 3 bases and the J gene end by 6 bases; junction bases not matched to a gene: 11. CDR3 sequence reads: CASSQAGTSLGAGELFF. The CDR3, as DNA: TGTGCCAGCAGCCAGGCCGGGACTAGCCTAGGGGCCGGGGAGCTGTTTTTT.

The V and J genes are TRBV6-5 and TRBJ1-1, with TRBD1 matching over 8 bases. The ends lost 8 bases at V and 1 base at J; junction bases unmatched: 6. Germline CDR1 is MNHEY and CDR2 is SVGAGI. The CDR3 is 14 residues long. The CDR3 loop reads CASLLDRGNTEAFF. The CDR3, as DNA: TGTGCCAGCTTACTCGACAGGGGGAACACTGAAGCTTTCTTT.

This rearrangement joins TRBV29-1 to TRBJ2-7; 7 bases match TRBD1. Germline-derived CDR1 and CDR2 are SQVTM and ANQGSEA. The CDR3 is 13 residues long. The J segment lost 1 base and the V segment lost 4 bases, leaving 4 bases of the junction unmatched. The CDR3 sequence: CSVAPGQSYEQYF. CDR3 in DNA: TGCAGCGTTGCACCGGGACAGTCCTACGAGCAGTACTTC.

The chain couples TRBV7-2 to TRBJ1-1; unclear D gene. CDR1 and CDR2 from the germline V gene are SGHTA and FQGNSA. With 2 bases removed from V and 0 bases from J, the gap between germline ends came to 10 bases. The CDR3 consists of 15 residues. CDR3 nucleotides: TGTGCCAGCAGCTTATACTCTGGGATGAACACTGAAGCTTTCTTT. Translated, it gives CASSLYSGMNTEAFF.

This chain links TRBV3-1 (or the pseudogene TRBV3-2) with TRBJ1-1; 7 nucleotides match TRBD1. In germline, CDR1 is LGHDT, CDR2 YNNKEL (reference sequence). The CDR3 has 14 residues. V shed 4 bases, J shed 3 bases, and the junction held 5 bases outside the gene matches. The CDR3: CASSRQGDHTEAFF. The CDR3 nucleotides are TGTGCCAGCAGCCGACAGGGCGATCACACTGAAGCTTTCTTT.

This clone has just one count. This rearrangement joins TRBV7-3 to TRBJ1-2; D uncertain. This CDR3 comprises 13 residues. Germline V gene sequence: CDR1 SGHTA, CDR2 FQGTGA. Trimming removed 3 bases from V and 3 bases from J, with 8 bases in between. In DNA, the CDR3 is TGTGCCAGCAGCTTGGGGAACCACTATGGCTACACCTTC. As protein: CASSLGNHYGYTF.

This sequence joins TRBV28 and TRBJ2-1; perhaps TRBD1 as D (5 bases). The V gene's germline CDR1 is MDHEN and CDR2 SYDVKM. CDR3 length equals 14 residues. V was trimmed by 7 bases and J by 9 bases, leaving 19 bases between them. CDR3 DNA sequence: TGTGCCAGCAAATTTGCAGGGTTATTCGGTGAGCAGTTCTTC. Translation: CASKFAGLFGEQFF.

The sample holds one count of this clone. The CDR3 nucleotides read TGTGCCAGCCGCAGACTTAGCAATCAGCCCCAGCATTTT. Translated: CASRRLSNQPQHF. The chain uses TRBV2 and TRBJ1-5; D not certain. V lost 8 bases, J lost 0 bases, and 8 bases lay in between. Germline values: CDR1 SNHLY, CDR2 FYNNEI. The CDR3 is 13 residues long.

The chain links TRBV9 to TRBJ1-5; 7 positions agree with TRBD1. Trimming took 0 bases from V and 6 from J; bases not matched to a gene: 18. Germline V lookup: CDR1 SGDLS, CDR2 YYNGEE. The length of the CDR3 is 19 residues. In nucleotides, the CDR3 is TGTGCCAGCAGCGTAGCTCGGGCAGGGGGAATTCAAGGGTTTCAGCCCCAGCATTTT. This codes for CASSVARAGGIQGFQPQHF.

The gene calls are TRBV7-9 and TRBJ2-3; either TRBD1 or TRBD2 may fit D (5 bases each). This CDR3 has 14 amino acids. Trimming cost V 5 bases and J 5 bases, with 14 bases left between them. Germline CDR1 reads SEHNR; CDR2 reads FQNEAQ (reference sequence). The CDR3 region is CASSPGAYGDTQYF. The CDR3 DNA sequence: TGTGCCAGCAGCCCCGGGGCCTATGGAGATACGCAGTATTTT.

J is TRBJ2-1 and V is TRBV6-5, with D perhaps matching TRBD2 (5 bases). Germline V gene sequence: CDR1 MNHEY, CDR2 SVGAGI. The V gene lost 6 bases and the J gene lost 2 bases, with 14 bases spanning the gap. The CDR3 consists of 15 residues. Written as DNA, the CDR3 is TGTGCCAGCAGGGGTTTCAGCGGAACCTACAATGAGCAGTTCTTC. Translation gives CASRGFSGTYNEQFF.

The chain carries TRBV3-1 (or the pseudogene TRBV3-2) and TRBJ1-5; a weak D match, TRBD1 (5 bases). Germline values: CDR1 LGHDT, CDR2 YNNKEL (reference sequence). V was trimmed by 0 bases and J by 5 bases, leaving 11 bases between them. This CDR3 is built from 15 residues. The CDR3, as DNA: TGTGCCAGCAGCCAAGAATCAGGGTGGGATCAGCCCCAGCATTTT. Its translation is CASSQESGWDQPQHF.

The chain links TRBV28 to TRBJ1-2; the D gene is possibly TRBD1 (5 bases). V was cut by 3 bases and J by 6 bases, with 17 bases left in between. Per germline, CDR1 MDHEN and CDR2 SYDVKM. The CDR3 has 15 residues. The CDR3 sequence is CASSLQAGSWDGYTF. In nucleotides, the CDR3 is TGTGCCAGCAGTTTGCAGGCAGGGTCTTGGGATGGCTACACCTTC.